This entry describes one TCR beta chain. What it binds is not known. TCRdb re-derived calls from the 5' RACE reads in MiXCR, one entry per CDR3 protein. The profile covers under 300,000 distinct CDR3 sequences, with approximately 5.9% appearing a single time and 14% to 15% taken by the ten largest. The germline V gene encodes CDR1 MNHEY and CDR2 SMNVEV (reference sequence). V gave up 3 bases and J gave up 0 bases, with 12 bases separating them. The CDR3 spans 15 residues. This record belongs to a study of identical twins. Study results and limitations: Out-of-frame TCR alpha sharing in monozygotic twins exceeded recombination model predictions.

The same data also contributed to another study, on T cells expressing NK-cell markers. That work contributes: Repertoires of TCR beta were obtained from T cells sorted as CD3+CD56+NKG2C+, CD3+CD56+NKG2C- and CD3+CD56-NKG2C+. Whether the expanded NKG2C+ T cell clones recognized HCMV remained unclear.

Source material: CD8+ T cells sorted from blood. The receptor's source is a woman aged 18-30 years in good health. V usage is TRBV27 and J usage is TRBJ2-7; D unresolved. DNA for the CDR3: TGTGCCAGCAGTTTGTCGCACACCGCCTCCTACGAGCAGTACTTC. The encoded protein is CASSLSHTASYEQYF.